This T cell receptor (beta chain) was sequenced during a study of early T cells in non-severe SARS-CoV-2 infection. About the study: Sequencing targeted bulk RNA from unsorted whole blood, leaving chains unpaired.

Study results and caveats: Private and CD4 specificities were missed by VDJdb matching, which favored anti-spike CD8 responses.

The germline V gene encodes CDR1 SGHRS and CDR2 YFSETQ. Trimming removed 5 bases from V and 2 bases from J; junction bases left unmatched: 11. This CDR3 is built from 18 residues. Individual cDNA molecules were tagged with unique molecular identifiers, the study reported. From the 5' RACE reads, TCRdb called clonotypes with MiXCR, one entry per CDR3 protein. The sample gives some 25,000 distinct CDR3 sequences, roughly 4.9% of which show up once; 10% is in the top ten. This clonotype was observed many times. The antigen is unknown. Sequenced input: whole blood. This chain joins TRBV5-1 and TRBJ1-5, with 12 bases aligning to TRBD1. This TCR came from an adult who was a healthcare worker with PCR-confirmed SARS-CoV-2 infection or an uninfected control (not recorded which). The CDR3 sequence: CASSLLGTGGLGNQPQHF. CDR3 nucleotide sequence: TGCGCCAGCAGTCTCCTTGGGACAGGGGGCTTAGGCAATCAGCCCCAGCATTTT.